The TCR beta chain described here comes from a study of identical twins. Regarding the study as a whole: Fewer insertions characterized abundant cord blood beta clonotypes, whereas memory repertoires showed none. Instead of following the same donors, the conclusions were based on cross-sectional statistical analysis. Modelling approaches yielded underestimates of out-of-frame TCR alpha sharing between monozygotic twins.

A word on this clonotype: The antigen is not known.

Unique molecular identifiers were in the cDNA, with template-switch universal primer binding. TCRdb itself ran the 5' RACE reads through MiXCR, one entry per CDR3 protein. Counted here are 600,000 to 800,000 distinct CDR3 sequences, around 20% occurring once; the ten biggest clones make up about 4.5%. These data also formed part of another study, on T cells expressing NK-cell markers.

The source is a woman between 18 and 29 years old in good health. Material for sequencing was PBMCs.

CDR3: CASSEPWGQDEKLFF. In DNA form, the CDR3 reads TGTGCCAGCAGTGAACCCTGGGGGCAAGATGAAAAACTGTTTTTT. The chain uses TRBV25-1 and TRBJ1-4, with D maybe TRBD1 (6 bases). The CDR3 consists of 15 residues. Per the germline V gene, CDR1 is MGHDK and CDR2 is SYGVNS. Trimming removed 2 bases from V and 6 bases from J, with 13 bases in between.